This is a list of T cell receptor beta chains from one sample in a study of beta chain features in type 1 diabetes. TCRdb keeps only in-frame clones here, not all; method: immunoSEQ multiplex PCR. This table has almost 350,000 clones, 7.5% to 9% appearing once. The specimen was central memory CD4+ T cells from blood. These receptors were taken from a woman aged 18-35 years in good health. Both conserved end residues are trimmed from each CDR3. The D gene is left open where the match is weak.

d_call j_call v_call cdr3_aa
- TRBJ2-1 TRBV2 ASSWRSYNEQF
- TRBJ2-7 TRBV7-2 ASSLSSASYEQY
- TRBJ1-1 TRBV27 ASRRREGTEAF
- TRBJ2-7 TRBV6-1 ASNPQGTYEQY
- TRBJ2-4 TRBV7-9 ASSLEGGDIQY
- TRBJ1-5 TRBV19 ASSIEGGQPQH
TRBD1 TRBJ1-1 TRBV18 ASHFPGTGGTEAF
- TRBJ2-5 TRBV7-6 ASSPSGGRGKTQY
TRBD2 TRBJ2-7 TRBV28 ASSLSGLYSYEQY
- TRBJ2-5 TRBV5-1 ASSPRRIEETQY
TRBD2 TRBJ2-5 TRBV11-2 ASSLGGTSEGETQY
TRBD1 TRBJ2-3 TRBV27 ASSTTGGEHKSTDTQY
- TRBJ2-1 TRBV7-5 ARTGLAGVWYNEQF
TRBD1 TRBJ2-1 TRBV29-1 SVEATDRVQF
- TRBJ1-1 TRBV10-2 ASRPTVNTEAF
TRBD2 TRBJ2-1 TRBV7-3 ASSPLAGGGNEQF
TRBD1 TRBJ1-2 TRBV11-2 ASSFQGVHYGYT
- TRBJ2-7 TRBV28 ASSFVGAWSYEQY
- TRBJ2-6 TRBV2 ASSELGANVLT
- TRBJ2-7 TRBV20-1 SAAGTYEQY
- TRBJ2-1 TRBV7-8 ASSWPTTLNEQF
- TRBJ2-7 TRBV7-6 ASTERGGQERPTYEQY
TRBD1 TRBJ2-1 TRBV4-3 ASSLVPQGAFEQF
TRBD2 TRBJ2-1 TRBV2 ASSEVGGLDEQF
TRBD1 - TRBV28 ASSLTGGVYEQY
- TRBJ1-5 TRBV6-1 ASSRGAGRQPQH
TRBD2 TRBJ2-7 TRBV27 ASSYQTGGGSAQY
- TRBJ1-2 TRBV4-2 ASSQDGYPSYGYT
- TRBJ1-2 TRBV25-1 ASSEPWGDLKGYT
TRBD1 TRBJ2-7 TRBV11-2 ASSPLLGTVYEQY
TRBD2 TRBJ2-5 TRBV27 ASSFSGRAETQY
TRBD1 TRBJ1-3 TRBV28 ASSLVGQISGNTIY
TRBD2 TRBJ2-1 TRBV7-9 ASSLTSGLNNEQF
- TRBJ2-5 TRBV25-1 ASSEAQGGWRETQY
- TRBJ2-7 TRBV7-9 ASSLVGAELY
- TRBJ1-1 TRBV6-1 ASRSKVWDTEAF
- TRBJ2-2 TRBV7-3 ASSLNQEYGELF